These 14 T cell receptor beta chains were sequenced from one sample in a study of blood T cell repertoires in COVID-19. Profiled with immunoSEQ multiplex PCR; TCRdb holds only in-frame clones, not every one. The sample has around 280,000 clones; approximately 88% are singletons. Sequenced material: PBMCs or T cells enriched from blood (not recorded which). These receptors were taken from a woman aged 40 to 55 who had recovered from COVID-19.

In this sample, this clone turned up a few times. The chain joins TRBV25-1 to TRBJ2-2, with D maybe TRBD2 (6 bases). Trimming took off 3 bases at V and 5 bases at J, with 16 bases between the two ends. In germline, CDR1 is MGHDK, CDR2 SYGVNS. CDR3 length: 16 amino acids. The CDR3 DNA reads as TGTGCCAGCAGTGACGAGACTAGGAAGGGTACCGGGGAGCTGTTTTTT. Translating gives CASSDETRKGTGELFF.

This chain joins TRBV19 and TRBJ1-1; D may be TRBD1 (6 bases). Trimming pared 4 bases from V and 3 bases from J, leaving 12 bases between. The CDR3 is made up of 14 amino acids. CDR1 is LNHDA and CDR2 is SQIVND in the germline V gene (reference sequence). In nucleotides, the CDR3 is TGTGCCAGTAGTACACAGGGATGGGACACTGAAGCTTTCTTT. It specifies CASSTQGWDTEAFF.

This sequence joins TRBV19 and TRBJ2-2; 7 nucleotides line up with TRBD1. Germline V gene sequence: CDR1 LNHDA, CDR2 SQIVND (reference sequence). The trim removed 9 bases at V and 1 base at J, leaving 8 bases unmatched. The CDR3 spans 15 residues. CDR3 sequence (DNA): TGTGCCAGCAATGCCCGACAGGGGAACACCGGGGAGCTGTTTTTT. This sequence encodes CASNARQGNTGELFF.

V usage is TRBV5-4 and J usage is TRBJ2-3; 10 positions agree with TRBD1. Germline V CDR1 and CDR2: SGHNT, YYREEE (reference sequence). J lost 6 bases, V lost 3 bases, and 10 bases had no gene match. CDR3 length: 16 residues. The CDR3 protein is CASSSSRDRGADTQYF. Written as DNA, the CDR3 is TGTGCCAGCAGCTCGTCCCGGGACAGGGGAGCGGATACGCAGTATTTT.

The CDR3 nucleotides read TGTGCCAGCAGTCGGGACTCTGCGGATCCCCAGCATTTT. It yields the protein CASSRDSADPQHF. V and J are TRBV6-5 and TRBJ1-5, with D possibly TRBD1 on 5 matching bases. In germline, CDR1 is MNHEY, CDR2 SVGAGI. The length of the CDR3 is 13 residues. V lost 5 bases, J lost 10 bases, and 15 bases lay in between.

The gene calls are TRBV7-9 and TRBJ2-1; perhaps TRBD1 as D (5 bases). Looked up from germline, CDR1 is SEHNR and CDR2 is FQNEAQ (reference sequence). V lost 1 base and J lost 4, with 14 bases in between. The CDR3 spans 16 residues. The CDR3 coding sequence is TGTGCCAGCAGCTTAGGATCCGGACAAGTATACAATGAGCAGTTCTTC. It specifies CASSLGSGQVYNEQFF.

The chain carries TRBV7-6 and TRBJ2-2; TRBD2 might be the D (5 bases). This CDR3 is 16 amino acids long. Germline V gives CDR1 SGHVS, CDR2 FNYEAQ. Trimming pared 1 base from V and 5 bases from J, leaving 14 bases between. CDR3 DNA: TGTGCCAGCAGCTTAGGGGCTAGCTTGGGTACCGGGGAGCTGTTTTTT. Protein product: CASSLGASLGTGELFF.

The rearrangement links TRBV3-1 (or the pseudogene TRBV3-2) to TRBJ2-1; 10 bases line up with TRBD2. CDR1 is LGHDT and CDR2 is YNNKEL in the germline V gene (reference sequence). V dropped 0 bases and J dropped 9; count of bases not matched to a gene: 8. The CDR3 extends over 16 amino acids. Here the CDR3 DNA reads TGTGCCAGCAGCCAAGATCTAGCGGGAGTAACGGGTGAGCAGTTCTTC. Encoded protein: CASSQDLAGVTGEQFF.

V is TRBV5-8 and J is TRBJ1-3, with TRBD1 matching 10 bases. Losses at the gene ends were 4 bases for V and 3 bases for J; bases not matched to a gene: 4. The CDR3 extends over 15 amino acids. Germline V CDR1 and CDR2: SGHTS, YDEGEE. The DNA for the CDR3 is TGTGCCAGCAGCGCGGACAGGGGGTATGGAAACACCATATATTTT. Residues: CASSADRGYGNTIYF.

This chain uses TRBV11-1 with TRBJ2-7, with 7 bases fitting TRBD2. The CDR3 is 14 amino acids. Germline V gene data show CDR1 as SGHAT and CDR2 as FQDESV (reference sequence). V shed 5 bases, J shed 0 bases, and the junction held 4 bases outside the gene matches. DNA for the CDR3: TGTGCCAGCAGCCCTAGACTAGCCTCCTACGAGCAGTACTTC. This gives the protein CASSPRLASYEQYF.

The rearrangement uses TRBV28 and TRBJ1-4, with TRBD1 as a possible D gene (5 bases). The V and J ends lost 7 bases and 8 bases respectively, with 17 bases between them. The CDR3 totals 14 residues. CDR1 and CDR2 (germline): MDHEN, SYDVKM. The CDR3 loop reads CASTLAGYGEKLFF. Here the CDR3 DNA reads TGTGCCAGCACCCTTGCAGGGTATGGCGAAAAACTGTTTTTT.

V is TRBV28 and J is TRBJ1-5; a weak D match, TRBD1 (5 bases). This CDR3 contains 12 residues. Germline V CDR1 and CDR2: MDHEN, SYDVKM. Deletions cut 7 bases from V and 6 bases from J, with 10 bases between. CDR3 amino acids: CASKQGGQPQHF. DNA for the CDR3: TGTGCCAGCAAGCAGGGCGGTCAGCCCCAGCATTTT.

The chain carries TRBV18 and TRBJ2-6; D may be TRBD1 (5 bases). The CDR3 runs to 18 residues. The V gene lost 3 bases and the J gene lost 4 bases, with 19 bases spanning the gap. Germline V CDR1 and CDR2: KGHSH, LQKENI. In nucleotides, the CDR3 is TGTGCCAGCTCACCTCTTTCACACCAGGGAACCGGGGCCAACGTCCTGACTTTC. This encodes CASSPLSHQGTGANVLTF.

This chain uses TRBV5-1 with TRBJ1-6; possible D gene TRBD1, 6 bases. The CDR3 loop spans 14 amino acids. Germline values: CDR1 SGHRS, CDR2 YFSETQ. Trimming stripped 5 bases from V and 10 bases from J, with 16 bases between. DNA of the CDR3: TGCGCCAGCAGAAAGGCAGGGGTAAACTCACCCCTCCACTTT. Residues: CASRKAGVNSPLHF.